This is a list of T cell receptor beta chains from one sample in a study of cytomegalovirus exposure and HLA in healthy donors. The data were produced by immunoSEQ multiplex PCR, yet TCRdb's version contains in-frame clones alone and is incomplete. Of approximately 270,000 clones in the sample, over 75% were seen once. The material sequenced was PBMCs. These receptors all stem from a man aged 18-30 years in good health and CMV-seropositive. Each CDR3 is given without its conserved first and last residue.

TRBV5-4	ASSQLGPTYEQY
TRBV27	ASSSLGAGDYEQY
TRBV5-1	ASSLVGQGNEQY
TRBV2	ASSGSPGYQETQY
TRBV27	ASSPTRDRGYHEQF
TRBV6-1	ASSPGLGYQETQY
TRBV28	ASSLWTGDPTSGRIPSTDTQY
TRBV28	ASSQRTGSFLRGYT
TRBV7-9	ASSSTLSGQGDYGYT
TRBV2	ASSPGTGIGNYGYT
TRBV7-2	ASSLVTGLSYNEQF
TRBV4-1	ASSQDLDRASSYNEQF